This T cell receptor beta chain originates from a study of T-cell memory formation after mild COVID-19. TCRdb re-called the 5' RACE reads through MiXCR, storing one row per CDR3 protein. The sample has roughly 300,000 distinct CDR3 sequences, 7% to 10% seen once. The CDR3 spans 17 residues. CDR1 is DFQATT, CDR2 SNEGSKA, per germline (reference sequence). The V and J ends lost 3 bases and 4 bases respectively, with 24 bases between them. Sequencing input: PBMCs or a T cell subset sorted from them (not recorded which). The TCR comes from a man between 18 and 35 years old who had mild COVID-19 (a few samples of this study predate the infection). Cell type and time point are not known. The V gene is TRBV20-1, the J gene TRBJ1-2; tentatively, D is TRBD1 (6 bases). CDR3 in DNA: TGCAGTGCTAGGCTCCCAGGGTCGGGGGCTTTTTTCTATGGCTACACCTTC. It specifies CSARLPGSGAFFYGYTF.